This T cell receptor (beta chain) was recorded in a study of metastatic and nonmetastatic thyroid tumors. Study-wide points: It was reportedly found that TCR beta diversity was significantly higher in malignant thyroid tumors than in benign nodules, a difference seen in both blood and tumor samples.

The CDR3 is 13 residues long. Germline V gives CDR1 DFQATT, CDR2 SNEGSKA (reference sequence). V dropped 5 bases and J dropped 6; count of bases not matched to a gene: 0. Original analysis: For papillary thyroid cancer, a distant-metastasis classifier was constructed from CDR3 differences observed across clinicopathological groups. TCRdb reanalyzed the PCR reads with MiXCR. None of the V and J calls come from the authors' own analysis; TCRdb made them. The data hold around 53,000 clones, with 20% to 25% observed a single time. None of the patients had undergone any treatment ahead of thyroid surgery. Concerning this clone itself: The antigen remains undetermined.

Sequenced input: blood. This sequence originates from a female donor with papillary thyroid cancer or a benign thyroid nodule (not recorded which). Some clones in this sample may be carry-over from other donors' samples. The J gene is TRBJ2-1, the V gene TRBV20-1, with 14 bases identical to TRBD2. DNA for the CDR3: TGCAGTGCTGGACTAGCGGGAGGCAATGAGCAGTTCTTC. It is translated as CSAGLAGGNEQFF.